Sequencing of this TCR beta chain was carried out in a study of regulatory T cells in long-lasting Graves disease. Ten or more counts support this clonotype. V lost 3 bases to trimming and J lost 0 bases, with 9 bases between them. Germline CDR1 SGDLS, CDR2 YYNGEE. The CDR3 is made up of 14 amino acids. HTBI primers from iRepertoire and Arm-PCR of CDR3 regions yielded the TCR beta libraries. Each CDR3 protein gets one entry after TCRdb re-called the multiplex PCR reads with MiXCR. The sample yields 440,000 or so distinct CDR3 sequences, 15% seen once. Time point denoted: newly diagnosed GD, antithyroid drugs for less than 3 months. Isolated PBMC RNA provided the starting material for the TCR library. The same specimen was also included in a second study, on T cells in Graves' hyperthyroidism and ophthalmopathy.

The TCR was taken from a woman aged 25 to 39 with Graves disease. This material consisted of peripheral blood mononuclear cells (PBMCs), taken at new diagnosis, from a patient treated with antithyroid drugs. The V call is TRBV9, the J call TRBJ1-1; D not resolved. The CDR3 here is CASSGLALNTEAFF. The CDR3 DNA sequence: TGTGCCAGCAGCGGCCTGGCGCTGAACACTGAAGCTTTCTTT.